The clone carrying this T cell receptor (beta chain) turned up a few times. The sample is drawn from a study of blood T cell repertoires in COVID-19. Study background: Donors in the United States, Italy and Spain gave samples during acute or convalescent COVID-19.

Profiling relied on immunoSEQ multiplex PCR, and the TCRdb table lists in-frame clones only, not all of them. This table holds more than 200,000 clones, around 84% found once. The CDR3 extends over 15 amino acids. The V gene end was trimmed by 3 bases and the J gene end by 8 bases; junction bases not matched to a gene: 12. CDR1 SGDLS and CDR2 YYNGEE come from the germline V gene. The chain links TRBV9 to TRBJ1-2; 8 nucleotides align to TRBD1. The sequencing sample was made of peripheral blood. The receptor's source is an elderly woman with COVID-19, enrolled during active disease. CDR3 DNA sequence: TGTGCCAGCAGCGCACTGGGGGGGACAGGAAAAGGCTACACCTTC. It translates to CASSALGGTGKGYTF.